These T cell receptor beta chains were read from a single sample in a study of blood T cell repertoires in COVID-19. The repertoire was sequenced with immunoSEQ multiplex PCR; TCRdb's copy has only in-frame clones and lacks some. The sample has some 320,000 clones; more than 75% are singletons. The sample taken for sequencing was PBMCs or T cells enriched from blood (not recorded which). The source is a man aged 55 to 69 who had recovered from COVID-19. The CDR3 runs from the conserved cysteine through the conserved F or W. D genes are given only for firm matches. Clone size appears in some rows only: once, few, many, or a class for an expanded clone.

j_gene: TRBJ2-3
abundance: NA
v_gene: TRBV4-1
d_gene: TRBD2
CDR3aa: CASSQVSGGSRDTQYF
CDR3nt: TGCGCCAGCAGCCAAGTTAGCGGGGGATCCCGGGATACGCAGTATTTT

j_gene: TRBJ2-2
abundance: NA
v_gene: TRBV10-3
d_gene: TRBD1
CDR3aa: CAIKGAQGGELFF
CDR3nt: TGTGCCATCAAGGGGGCCCAGGGCGGGGAGCTGTTTTTT

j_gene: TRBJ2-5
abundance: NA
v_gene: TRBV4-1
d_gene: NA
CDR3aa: CASRITGATQETQYF
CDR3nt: TGCGCCAGCAGAATTACAGGAGCGACTCAAGAGACCCAGTACTTC

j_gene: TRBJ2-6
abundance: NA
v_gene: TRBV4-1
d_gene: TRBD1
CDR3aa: CASSRSRDRGLGSGANVLTF
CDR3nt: TGCGCCAGCAGCCGTAGCCGGGACAGGGGGTTAGGCTCTGGGGCCAACGTCCTGACTTTC

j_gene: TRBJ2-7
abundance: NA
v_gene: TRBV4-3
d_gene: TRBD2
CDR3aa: CASSQGTSYSYEQYF
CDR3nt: TGCGCCAGCAGCCAAGGGACTAGTTATTCCTACGAGCAGTACTTC

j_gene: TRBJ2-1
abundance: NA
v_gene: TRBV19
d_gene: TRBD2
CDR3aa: CASSRERGTYNEQFF
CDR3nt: TGTGCCAGTAGTAGAGAGCGGGGGACCTACAATGAGCAGTTCTTC

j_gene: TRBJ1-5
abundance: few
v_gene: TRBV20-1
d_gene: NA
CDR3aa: CSASSGFSNQPQHF
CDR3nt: TGCAGTGCTAGTAGCGGATTCAGCAATCAGCCCCAGCATTTT

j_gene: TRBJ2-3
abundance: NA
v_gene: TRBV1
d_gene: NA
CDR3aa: CTSSQDRLAGAQADTQYF
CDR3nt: TGCACCAGCAGCCAAGATCGGCTAGCGGGAGCCCAAGCAGATACGCAGTATTTT

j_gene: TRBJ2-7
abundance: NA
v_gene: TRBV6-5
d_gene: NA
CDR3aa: CASNRGATGDEQYF
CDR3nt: TGTGCCAGCAACCGGGGGGCGACGGGGGACGAGCAGTACTTC

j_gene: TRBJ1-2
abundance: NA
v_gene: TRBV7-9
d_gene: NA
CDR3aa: CASSLTANGYTF
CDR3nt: TGTGCCAGCAGCCTGACAGCAAATGGCTACACCTTC

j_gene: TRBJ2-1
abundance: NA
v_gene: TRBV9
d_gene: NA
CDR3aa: CASSVVGQPYNEQFF
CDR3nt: TGTGCCAGCAGCGTAGTTGGACAGCCTTACAATGAGCAGTTCTTC

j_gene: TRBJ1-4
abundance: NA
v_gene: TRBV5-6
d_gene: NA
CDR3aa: CASSLWQRNEKLFF
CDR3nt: TGTGCCAGCAGCTTGTGGCAGCGTAATGAAAAACTGTTTTTT

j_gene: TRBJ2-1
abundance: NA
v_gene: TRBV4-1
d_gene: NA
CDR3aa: CASSQDTPRDEQFF
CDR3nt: TGCGCCAGCAGCCAAGATACGCCTAGAGATGAGCAGTTCTTC

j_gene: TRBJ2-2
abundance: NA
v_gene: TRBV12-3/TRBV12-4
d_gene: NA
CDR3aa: CASGQNTGELFF
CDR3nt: TGTGCCAGCGGACAGAACACCGGGGAGCTGTTTTTT

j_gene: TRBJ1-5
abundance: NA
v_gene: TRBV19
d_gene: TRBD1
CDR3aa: CASSQGGQINQPQHF
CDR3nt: TGTGCCAGTAGTCAGGGGGGACAGATCAATCAGCCCCAGCATTTT

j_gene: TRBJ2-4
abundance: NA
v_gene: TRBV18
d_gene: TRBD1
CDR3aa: CASSTPTGPDIQYF
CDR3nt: TGTGCCAGCTCAACTCCGACAGGGCCCGACATTCAGTACTTC

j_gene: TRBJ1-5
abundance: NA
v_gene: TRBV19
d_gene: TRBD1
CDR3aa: CASSAQGARVQPQHF
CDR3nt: TGTGCCAGTAGTGCCCAGGGGGCGAGGGTCCAGCCCCAGCATTTT

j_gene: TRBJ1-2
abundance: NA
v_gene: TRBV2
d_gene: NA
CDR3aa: CASRGDTEGYGYTF
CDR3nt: TGTGCCAGCAGGGGAGACACGGAGGGTTATGGCTACACCTTC

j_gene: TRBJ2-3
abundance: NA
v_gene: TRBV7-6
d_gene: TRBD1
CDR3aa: CASSQGADTQYF
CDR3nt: TGTGCCAGCAGCCAGGGGGCAGATACGCAGTATTTT

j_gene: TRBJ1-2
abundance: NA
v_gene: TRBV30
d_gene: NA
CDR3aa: CAWKPRLFGGYTF
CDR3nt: TGTGCCTGGAAGCCGAGGCTATTTGGTGGCTACACCTTC

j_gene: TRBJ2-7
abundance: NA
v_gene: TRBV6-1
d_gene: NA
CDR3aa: CASSELGSSYEQYF
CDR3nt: TGTGCCAGCAGTGAATTGGGGAGCTCCTACGAGCAGTACTTC

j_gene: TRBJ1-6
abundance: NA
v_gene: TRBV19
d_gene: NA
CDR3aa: CATGRGGSPLHF
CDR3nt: TGTGCCACCGGGCGGGGGGGTTCACCCCTCCACTTT

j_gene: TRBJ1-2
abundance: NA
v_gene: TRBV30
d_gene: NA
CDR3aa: CAWSVPGRGSYGYTF
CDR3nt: TGTGCCTGGAGTGTACCAGGGAGGGGTAGCTATGGCTACACCTTC

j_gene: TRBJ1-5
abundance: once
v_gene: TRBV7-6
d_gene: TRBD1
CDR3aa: CASSLGDRGGQPQHF
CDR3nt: TGTGCCAGCAGCTTGGGGGACAGGGGGGGTCAGCCCCAGCATTTT

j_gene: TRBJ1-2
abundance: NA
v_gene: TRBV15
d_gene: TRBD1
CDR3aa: CATSRDRQGWLDGYTF
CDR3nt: TGTGCCACCAGCAGAGATCGACAGGGGTGGCTGGATGGCTACACCTTC

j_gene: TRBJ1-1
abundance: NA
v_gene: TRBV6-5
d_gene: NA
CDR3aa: CASSILTGFTEAFF
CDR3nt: TGTGCCAGCAGTATTCTAACAGGGTTCACTGAAGCTTTCTTT

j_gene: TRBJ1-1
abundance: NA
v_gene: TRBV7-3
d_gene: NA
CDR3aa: CASSSTGGGQANTEAFF
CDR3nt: TGTGCCAGCAGCTCGACCGGAGGCGGGCAAGCGAACACTGAAGCTTTCTTT

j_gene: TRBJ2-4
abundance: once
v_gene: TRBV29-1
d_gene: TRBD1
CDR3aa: CSVEVEDRVNIQYF
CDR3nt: TGCAGCGTTGAAGTTGAGGACAGGGTAAACATTCAGTACTTC

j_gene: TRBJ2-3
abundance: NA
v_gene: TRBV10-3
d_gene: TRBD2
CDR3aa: CAISEPGGTGDTQYF
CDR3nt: TGTGCCATCAGTGAGCCCGGGGGGACGGGAGATACGCAGTATTTT

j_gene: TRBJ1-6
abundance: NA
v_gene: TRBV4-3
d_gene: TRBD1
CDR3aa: CASSQSGQGRNSPLHF
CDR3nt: TGCGCCAGCAGCCAGTCAGGACAGGGGAGAAATTCACCCCTCCACTTT

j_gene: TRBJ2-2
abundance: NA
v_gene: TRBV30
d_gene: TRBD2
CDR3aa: CAWSISGVGELFF
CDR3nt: TGTGCCTGGAGTATTAGCGGGGTCGGGGAGCTGTTTTTT

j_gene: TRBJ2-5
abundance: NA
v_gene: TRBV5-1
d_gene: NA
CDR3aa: CASSFRDTQETQYF
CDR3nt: TGCGCCAGCAGCTTCCGGGACACCCAAGAGACCCAGTACTTC

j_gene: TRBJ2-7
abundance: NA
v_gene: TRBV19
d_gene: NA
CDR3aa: CASSIQDRGEQYF
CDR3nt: TGTGCCAGTAGTATCCAGGACAGAGGCGAGCAGTACTTC